A selection of T cell receptor beta chains follows, all from one sample in a study of cytomegalovirus exposure and HLA in healthy donors. Assay: immunoSEQ multiplex PCR; the TCRdb copy retains only in-frame clones and omits some. The sample totals roughly 60,000 clones; its top ten clones hold 2.1%. The sample taken for sequencing was PBMCs. The receptors stem from a woman in her late teens or twenties in good health and CMV-seronegative. The CDR3 runs from the conserved cysteine through the conserved F or W. Each record gives: V gene, J gene, CDR3 protein.

TRBV29-1	TRBJ1-1	CSGVGGESNTEAFF
TRBV28	TRBJ2-3	CASSSGLAKTDTQYF
TRBV11-3	TRBJ1-4	CASSLHQLTSEKLFF
TRBV2	TRBJ1-6	CASSEAGGPGLNSPLHF
TRBV7-8	TRBJ2-1	CASSPPPTSSYNEQFF
TRBV19	TRBJ2-2	CATGQGLNTGELFF
TRBV29-1	TRBJ2-1	CSVATGTTRNEQFF
TRBV4-2	TRBJ2-4	CASSHDNSIQYF
TRBV5-1	TRBJ2-2	CASSYATGNTGELFF
TRBV7-9	TRBJ1-6	CASSPGSSSPLHF
TRBV19	TRBJ2-7	CASKETAGNSYEQYF
TRBV10-2	TRBJ2-1	CASSETPSSYNEQFF
TRBV6-1	TRBJ2-5	CASSEARVMETQYF
TRBV6-6	TRBJ2-2	CASRPQTTGELFF
TRBV11-2	TRBJ1-4	CASSPPGGRRWEKLFF
TRBV11-3	TRBJ2-1	CASSNHGSDNEQFF
TRBV2	TRBJ1-1	CASLPRRGVKTEAFF